This is a list of T cell receptor beta chains from one sample in a study of blood T cell repertoires in COVID-19. The data were produced by immunoSEQ multiplex PCR, yet TCRdb's version contains in-frame clones alone and is incomplete. The data show some 190,000 clones, roughly three quarters seen once. Sequencing input: PBMCs or T cells enriched from blood (not recorded which). The source of these receptors is a woman aged 45-59 years with acute COVID-19. The CDR3 runs from the conserved cysteine through the conserved F or W. The D gene is left open where the match is weak. Only part of the rows carry a size: once, few, many, or a class if the clone is expanded.

J gene	clone size	D gene	V gene	CDR3 protein	CDR3 DNA
TRBJ1-2	NA	NA	TRBV4-1	CASSPTGGIVGYTF	TGCGCCAGCAGCCCAACAGGTGGAATTGTTGGCTACACCTTC
TRBJ1-2	NA	TRBD1	TRBV24-1	CATSDLRAGGQGYTF	TGTGCCACCAGTGATTTGAGGGCAGGGGGACAAGGCTACACCTTC
TRBJ1-4	NA	NA	TRBV6-5	CASSQQGDNEKLFF	TGTGCCAGCAGTCAACAGGGCGATAATGAAAAACTGTTTTTT
TRBJ1-3	NA	NA	TRBV7-8	CASRPRGNTIYF	TGTGCCAGCAGGCCCCGGGGAAACACCATATATTTT
TRBJ1-1	NA	NA	TRBV5-5	CASSWLGGNTEAFF	TGTGCCAGCAGCTGGCTAGGGGGGAACACTGAAGCTTTCTTT
TRBJ2-3	NA	TRBD2	TRBV6-5	CASSPSGGGTDTQYF	TGTGCCAGCAGTCCTAGCGGGGGAGGCACAGATACGCAGTATTTT
TRBJ1-2	NA	TRBD1	TRBV28	CAIKRAGGQGGGYTF	TGTGCCATCAAACGGGCCGGCGGACAGGGGGGTGGCTACACCTTC
TRBJ2-5	NA	NA	TRBV6-2/TRBV6-3	CASTPGYYKQETQYF	TGTGCCAGCACCCCCGGCTACTACAAACAAGAGACCCAGTACTTC
TRBJ2-1	NA	NA	TRBV7-9	CASSSQVNEQFF	TGTGCCAGCAGCTCACAGGTCAATGAGCAGTTCTTC
TRBJ1-2	NA	NA	TRBV24-1	CATSDGDPGRDGYTF	TGTGCCACCAGTGATGGGGATCCTGGCAGGGATGGCTACACCTTC
TRBJ1-1	NA	NA	TRBV5-1	CASSLVPDSEAFF	TGCGCCAGCAGCTTGGTCCCTGACAGTGAAGCTTTCTTT
TRBJ2-5	NA	TRBD2	TRBV6-5	CASVRDYQETQYF	TGTGCCAGCGTACGGGACTATCAAGAGACCCAGTACTTC
TRBJ1-1	NA	TRBD1	TRBV10-1	CASSESGQGAEAFF	TGCGCCAGCAGTGAGTCCGGGCAGGGGGCTGAAGCTTTCTTT
TRBJ2-2	NA	TRBD1	TRBV24-1	CATSDNRGQNTGELFF	TGTGCCACCAGTGACAACAGGGGGCAAAACACCGGGGAGCTGTTTTTT
TRBJ1-4	NA	NA	TRBV3-1/TRBV3-2	CASSPGGEKLFF	TGTGCCAGCAGCCCTGGGGGGGAAAAACTGTTTTTT
TRBJ1-2	NA	NA	TRBV3-1/TRBV3-2	CASSHGLRAGYTF	TGTGCCAGCAGCCATGGGTTGAGGGCTGGCTACACCTTC
TRBJ2-1	NA	NA	TRBV28	CAAGLKGDEQFF	TGTGCCGCGGGCCTTAAGGGGGATGAGCAGTTCTTC
TRBJ1-6	NA	NA	TRBV5-1	CASSPGRGRNNSPLHF	TGCGCCAGCAGCCCGGGGAGGGGAAGGAATAATTCACCCCTCCACTTT
TRBJ2-2	NA	NA	TRBV19	CASSIVRQALNTGELFF	TGTGCCAGTAGTATAGTCAGACAGGCCCTGAACACCGGGGAGCTGTTTTTT
TRBJ2-1	NA	TRBD1	TRBV2	CASRDRGLVNEQFF	TGTGCCAGCAGGGACAGGGGGCTAGTAAATGAGCAGTTCTTC
TRBJ1-3	NA	NA	TRBV7-9	CASSLAQPGTGNTIYF	TGTGCCAGCAGCTTAGCGCAACCGGGGACTGGAAACACCATATATTTT
TRBJ2-1	NA	NA	TRBV24-1	CATSAEANNEQFF	TGTGCCACCAGTGCCGAGGCTAACAATGAGCAGTTCTTC
TRBJ1-1	NA	NA	TRBV5-1	CASSSPDRNTEAFF	TGCGCCAGCAGCAGCCCCGACAGGAACACTGAAGCTTTCTTT
TRBJ1-2	NA	TRBD1	TRBV7-9	CASSRQGPGGYTF	TGTGCCAGCAGCCGACAGGGGCCGGGCGGCTACACCTTC
TRBJ1-5	NA	NA	TRBV5-4	CASSLDRAQPQHF	TGTGCCAGCAGCTTGGACAGAGCACAGCCCCAGCATTTT
TRBJ1-2	once	NA	TRBV5-1	CASSPTGNPGGYTF	TGCGCCAGCAGCCCGACGGGGAACCCCGGGGGCTACACCTTC
TRBJ2-4	NA	NA	TRBV28	CASRRLQGAKNIQYF	TGTGCCAGCAGGCGATTACAGGGTGCCAAAAACATTCAGTACTTC